This T cell receptor beta chain comes out of a study of blood T cell repertoires in COVID-19. The CDR3 covers 14 residues. Trimming cost V 0 bases and J 5 bases; bases outside gene matches: 3. Germline CDR1 reads SGHRS; CDR2 reads YFSETQ. TCRdb keeps only in-frame clones here, not all; method: immunoSEQ multiplex PCR. Of some 270,000 clones in the sample, roughly nine tenths are singletons; the top ten hold approximately 1.5%. The sample comprised peripheral blood. The TCR was taken from a woman in her fifties or sixties who had recovered from COVID-19. The J gene is TRBJ2-3, the V gene TRBV5-1, with 7 bases identical to TRBD2. DNA for the CDR3: TGCGCCAGCAGCTTGGGACTAGCAGGAGATACGCAGTATTTT. Translated, it gives CASSLGLAGDTQYF.